These 32 T cell receptor beta chains were sequenced from one sample in a study of CD8+CD57+ T cells in acquired aplastic anemia. Profiling that covered TCR beta VDJ and CDR3 relied on genomic DNA as its template. MiXCR was run by TCRdb on the reads, yielding one entry per CDR3 protein. The sample lists around 180,000 distinct CDR3 sequences, roughly 50% occurring once. CD8+CD57+ cell expansion, shown by flow cytometry, had occurred in the patients selected for sequencing. The source material was sorted CD4+, CD8+, or CD8+CD57+ T cells (not recorded which) from PBMCs. These receptors all come from a human donor with aplastic anemia.

The chain carries TRBV20-1 and TRBJ1-1; a weak D match, TRBD1 (5 bases). CDR1 is DFQATT and CDR2 is SNEGSKA in the germline V gene (reference sequence). Trimming cost V 0 bases and J 5 bases, with 25 bases left between them. The CDR3 extends over 18 amino acids. The CDR3 DNA reads as TGCAGTGCTAGAGACGGGGCGAACACCGGGGAGCTGTGGACTGAAGCTTTCTTT. As protein: CSARDGANTGELWTEAFF.

This clonotype was seen once. The V call is TRBV2, the J call TRBJ2-1; 10 bases are a match to TRBD2. This CDR3 is built from 16 residues. Germline V gene data show CDR1 as SNHLY and CDR2 as FYNNEI. The V and J ends lost 6 bases and 5 bases, in that order; junction bases with no gene match: 10. As DNA, the CDR3 is TGTGCCAGCAGCGACCGGCGAGCGGGGGGGAACAATGAGCAGTTCTTC. Its protein product is CASSDRRAGGNNEQFF.

This clonotype appeared many times. V gene TRBV6-1 combines with J gene TRBJ2-7; the D is unclear. The CDR3 covers 12 residues. The germline V gene encodes CDR1 MNHNS and CDR2 SASEGT. CDR3 nucleotide sequence: TGTGCTAGCTGGGTCAACAGCTACGAGCAGTACTTC. Its protein product is CASWVNSYEQYF.

This chain uses TRBV7-2 with TRBJ1-1; D might be TRBD1 (5 bases). Germline CDR1 is SGHTA and CDR2 is FQGNSA. This CDR3 region has 14 residues. V lost 7 bases, J lost 1 base, and 13 bases lay in between. The chain's CDR3 is CASTPGGWNTEAFF. Here the CDR3 DNA reads TGTGCCAGCACCCCCGGGGGATGGAACACTGAAGCTTTCTTT. Complete variable domain (other parts from reference TRBV7-2 and TRBJ1-1): GAGVSQSPSNKVTEKGKDVELRCDPISGHTALYWYRQSLGQGLEFLIYFQGNSAPDKSGLPSDRFSAERTGGSVSTLTIQRTQQEDSAVYLCASTPGGWNTEAFFGQGTRLTVV.

This clonotype has at least ten counts. The rearrangement joins TRBV7-2 to TRBJ1-1, with no clear D. The CDR3 is 16 amino acids. V was shortened by 3 bases and J by 4 bases, with 18 bases between the two germline ends. The germline gives CDR1 SGHTA, CDR2 FQGNSA. The CDR3 sequence is CASSFSEMWTSTEAFF. The CDR3 DNA sequence: TGTGCCAGCAGCTTCTCAGAGATGTGGACGTCCACTGAAGCTTTCTTT.

This clonotype was counted ten times or more. The chain employs TRBV7-9 and TRBJ1-1; D uncertain. Trimming took off 2 bases at V and 7 bases at J, with 8 bases between the two ends. The length of the CDR3 is 12 residues. Germline lookup yields CDR1 SEHNR and CDR2 FQNEAQ (reference sequence). The CDR3 protein is CASSLPPGEAFF. In DNA, the CDR3 is TGTGCCAGCAGCTTACCTCCGGGTGAAGCTTTCTTT.

As for this clonotype: A junction boundary mismatches the germline segment, possibly from a read error. The genes are TRBV10-3 and TRBJ2-1, with 12 bases lining up with TRBD2. Germline V gene sequence: CDR1 ENHRY, CDR2 SYGVKD. This CDR3 has 17 amino acids. CDR3 protein: CASSGTTSGSSYNEQFF. The CDR3 region has the DNA TGTGCCAGCAGTGGAACGACTAGCGGGAGCTCCTACAATGAGCAGTTCTTC.

This clonotype was recorded at least ten times. The chain recombines TRBV7-2 with TRBJ1-2; weak D call: TRBD1 (5 bases). Germline-derived CDR1 and CDR2 are SGHTA and FQGNSA. The CDR3 covers 13 residues. Trimming removed 5 bases from V and 1 base from J, with 8 bases in between. CDR3 in DNA: TGTGCCAGCAGCCACGACAGTAACTATGGCTACACCTTC. Amino acid sequence: CASSHDSNYGYTF.

This clonotype has ten or more counts. The gene calls are TRBV7-9 and TRBJ1-1, with D hard to call. The CDR3 spans 17 residues. From germline, CDR1 is SEHNR and CDR2 FQNEAQ (reference sequence). Trimming removed 4 bases from V and 0 bases from J, with 18 bases in between. CDR3 loop: CASSYLRGLAMNTEAFF. The DNA of the CDR3 is TGTGCCAGCAGCTATTTGCGGGGTCTCGCCATGAACACTGAAGCTTTCTTT. The full variable domain, completed using reference TRBV7-9 and TRBJ1-1, is DTGVSQNPRHKITKRGQNVTFRCDPISEHNRLYWYRQTLGQGPEFLTYFQNEAQLEKSRLLSDRFSAERPKGSFSTLEIQRTEQGDSAMYLCASSYLRGLAMNTEAFFGQGTRLTVV.

The chain carries TRBV9 and TRBJ2-5; TRBD1 matches 8 bases. The germline gives CDR1 SGDLS, CDR2 YYNGEE. V lost 0 bases and J lost 5; bases outside the gene matches: 6. This CDR3 has 15 amino acids. CDR3 loop: CASSVAPGGEETQYF. The DNA for the CDR3 is TGTGCCAGCAGCGTAGCCCCAGGGGGCGAGGAGACCCAGTACTTC.

The chain employs TRBV6-2 or TRBV6-3 and TRBJ1-2; the D is unclear. In germline, CDR1 is MNHEY, CDR2 SVGEGT. The CDR3 consists of 13 residues. V was pared by 5 bases and J by 4 bases, with 11 bases between. The CDR3: CASSPTTPYGYTF. CDR3 sequence (DNA): TGTGCCAGCAGTCCGACGACCCCCTATGGCTACACCTTC.

This chain links TRBV7-8 with TRBJ2-7, with a tentative D call TRBD2 (7 bases). The CDR3 is 14 residues long. Looked up from germline, CDR1 is SGHVS and CDR2 is FQNEAQ. The germline V and J ends were trimmed by 0 bases and 5 bases, with 11 bases remaining between them. The CDR3 reads CASSLARGGHEQYF. CDR3 DNA sequence: TGTGCCAGCAGCTTAGCGAGGGGGGGTCACGAGCAGTACTTC.

The chain has TRBV4-1 and TRBJ2-1; D unresolved. The CDR3 contains 13 residues. V lost 4 bases and J lost 6, with 10 bases in between. Germline values: CDR1 MGHRA, CDR2 YSYEKL. CDR3 region: CASSPIGVNEQFF. The CDR3 DNA reads TGCGCCAGCAGCCCCATTGGGGTCAATGAGCAGTTCTTC.

This chain connects TRBV19 to TRBJ1-1; 8 positions match TRBD1. The CDR3 loop spans 12 amino acids. CDR1 LNHDA and CDR2 SQIVND come from the germline V gene (reference sequence). The J segment lost 10 bases and the V segment lost 6 bases, leaving 7 bases of the junction unmatched. CDR3 sequence (DNA): TGTGCCAGTAGACGGACAGGGTTGTCAGCTTTCTTT. This sequence encodes CASRRTGLSAFF.

This chain uses TRBV12-3 or TRBV12-4 with TRBJ2-5; 10 positions agree with TRBD1. CDR3 length equals 13 residues. Germline trimming cut 5 bases from V and 7 bases from J; bases unmatched to any gene: 4. In DNA form, the CDR3 reads TGTGCCAGCAGTATCCGGGACAGGGGGACCCAGTACTTC. It encodes CASSIRDRGTQYF.

A word on this clonotype: Possible read error: a much larger clone is one base away. In this CDR3 the conserved last residue, phenylalanine or tryptophan, is missing, so a read error is likely. This chain joins TRBV12-3 or TRBV12-4 and TRBJ2-2; maybe TRBD2 (6 bases). The V gene lost 1 base and the J gene lost 6 bases, with 9 bases spanning the gap. The CDR3 sequence is 14 residues long. CDR3 DNA: TGTGCCAGCAGTTTAGGTTCGGGGGCCGGGGAGCTGTTTCTT. As protein: CASSLGSGAGELFL.

This clonotype was seen ten or more times. V is TRBV12-3 or TRBV12-4 and J is TRBJ1-2; possibly TRBD1 for D (5 bases). This CDR3 has 14 residues. Deletions cut 3 bases from V and 2 bases from J, with 10 bases between. The CDR3 DNA is TGTGCCAGCAGTTTCGGGGCGTTGAACTATGGCTACACCTTC. Amino acid sequence: CASSFGALNYGYTF.

This clonotype was observed many times. This chain links TRBV19 with TRBJ1-1; D gene unclear. Trimming removed 1 base at V and 6 bases at J, with 9 bases between. CDR1 is LNHDA and CDR2 is SQIVND in the germline V gene (reference sequence). The CDR3 loop spans 13 amino acids. The CDR3 coding sequence is TGTGCCAGTAGTATAGGGCCCGGGGCTGAAGCTTTCTTT. As protein: CASSIGPGAEAFF.

The J gene is TRBJ2-7, the V gene TRBV12-3 or TRBV12-4; perhaps TRBD1 as D (6 bases). V lost 7 bases and J lost 0, with 16 bases in between. The CDR3 sequence is 15 residues long. The CDR3 is CASNAQGLLSYEQYF. For the CDR3, the DNA is TGTGCCAGCAACGCCCAGGGGCTCCTCTCCTACGAGCAGTACTTC.

The chain joins TRBV6-5 to TRBJ2-3; 7 positions match TRBD2. The trim removed 4 bases at V and 9 bases at J, leaving 4 bases unmatched. There are 12 residues in the CDR3. The germline gives CDR1 MNHEY, CDR2 SVGAGI. This CDR3 reads CASSFGLETQYF. As DNA, the CDR3 is TGTGCCAGCAGTTTTGGACTAGAAACGCAGTATTTT.

The sample holds many counts of this clonotype. The chain carries TRBV7-2 and TRBJ2-7; TRBD1 or TRBD2 may be the D gene (5 bases each). The V end was cut by 5 bases, the J end by 6 bases, with 17 bases between. Germline CDR1 SGHTA, CDR2 FQGNSA. The CDR3 has 14 residues. Here the CDR3 reads CASSPRDGSSEQYF. CDR3 coding DNA: TGTGCCAGCAGCCCCCGGGACGGTTCGAGCGAGCAGTACTTC.

This clonotype showed up just a few times. This rearrangement joins TRBV25-1 to TRBJ2-1, with TRBD2 matching over 8 bases. The CDR3 consists of 15 residues. The V gene end was trimmed by 6 bases and the J gene end by 8 bases; junction bases not matched to a gene: 12. The germline V gene encodes CDR1 MGHDK and CDR2 SYGVNS. In DNA, the CDR3 is TGTGCCAGCAGCCAAGAAAGCGGGAGTTTCGATGAGCAGTTCTTC. It codes for CASSQESGSFDEQFF.

This clonotype came up many times. The CDR3 sequence is CASSREGFTGELFF. The CDR3 DNA sequence: TGTGCCAGTAGTAGAGAGGGGTTCACCGGGGAGCTGTTTTTT. This sequence joins TRBV19 and TRBJ2-2; D possibly matches TRBD1 or TRBD2 (5 bases each). V lost 4 bases to trimming and J lost 4 bases, with 10 bases between them. The CDR3 contains 14 residues. Germline CDR1 reads LNHDA; CDR2 reads SQIVND (reference sequence).

This clonotype was observed a handful of times. CDR3 sequence: CASSPQPGLVTYNEQFF. The CDR3 DNA sequence: TGCGCCAGCAGCCCGCAACCGGGACTAGTTACCTACAATGAGCAGTTCTTC. This rearrangement joins TRBV5-1 to TRBJ2-1; the match to TRBD2 covers 8 bases. The CDR3 is made up of 17 amino acids. Germline CDR1 is SGHRS and CDR2 is YFSETQ. After removal of 4 bases from V and 2 bases from J, the junction contained 11 bases not matched to a gene.

At least ten counts were recorded for this clonotype. The chain combines TRBV5-1 with TRBJ2-7; D is perhaps TRBD2 (5 bases). Germline V CDR1 and CDR2: SGHRS, YFSETQ. Between the trimmed V and J ends, which lost 4 bases and 5 bases, there was a span of 16 bases. This CDR3 has 14 amino acids. CDR3 loop: CASSPPDLRDEQYF. DNA for the CDR3: TGCGCCAGCAGCCCCCCGGATCTGAGGGACGAGCAGTACTTC.

This clonotype was seen a few times. This could be a read error, since a much larger clone is one nucleotide away. V is TRBV7-2 and J is TRBJ2-7; no definite D call. CDR1 is SGHTA and CDR2 is FQGNSA in the germline V gene. The V and J ends lost 2 bases and 7 bases respectively, with 12 bases between them. This CDR3 has 13 amino acids. CDR3 nucleotides: TGTGCCAGCAGCTTATACTCGGCGAGTGAGCAGTACTTC. Protein sequence: CASSLYSASEQYF.

This chain links TRBV28 with TRBJ2-5; unclear D gene. The V end was cut by 1 base, the J end by 2 bases, with 11 bases between. This CDR3 region has 15 residues. Germline V gene lookup returns CDR1 MDHEN and CDR2 SYDVKM. The DNA of the CDR3 is TGTGCCAGCAGTTTATTATGGTCAGCGCAAGAGACCCAGTACTTC. It translates to CASSLLWSAQETQYF.

Many counts were recorded for this clonotype. This chain connects TRBV10-1 to TRBJ1-2, with D tentatively TRBD1 (6 bases). This CDR3 has 11 residues. Germline V gene lookup returns CDR1 WNHNN and CDR2 SYGVQD (reference sequence). Trimming shortened V by 6 bases and J by 13 bases, and 15 bases separated the two germline ends. CDR3 coding DNA: TGCGCCAGCAGAGGGGGTTCTCGCTGCACCTTC. It encodes CASRGGSRCTF.

In this sample, this clonotype turned up many times. CDR3 in DNA: TGTGCCAGCAGTTACTTCAACGGGGGTTACAATGAGCAGTTCTTC. Protein product: CASSYFNGGYNEQFF. V is TRBV6-5 and J is TRBJ2-1; possibly TRBD2 for D (6 bases). V was cut by 1 base and J by 4 bases, with 11 bases left in between. Germline V gene data show CDR1 as MNHEY and CDR2 as SVGAGI. CDR3 length: 15 residues.

The chain couples TRBV24-1 to TRBJ2-1; 11 bases are a match to TRBD2. The CDR3 length is 14 residues. Germline CDR1 is KGHDR and CDR2 is SFDVKD. V shed 3 bases, J shed 8 bases, and the junction held 2 bases outside the gene matches. The CDR3 here is CATSDTSGSDEQFF. The CDR3 DNA is TGTGCCACCAGTGATACTAGCGGGAGCGATGAGCAGTTCTTC.

The sample holds a few counts of this clonotype. The J gene is TRBJ1-2, the V gene TRBV9; D unclear. V lost 3 bases and J 0 bases, leaving 3 bases between the germline ends. Germline V gives CDR1 SGDLS, CDR2 YYNGEE. The length of the CDR3 is 12 residues. Written as DNA, the CDR3 is TGTGCCAGCAGCGAGGCTAACTATGGCTACACCTTC. Amino acids: CASSEANYGYTF.

Points on this clonotype: This could be a read error, since a much larger clone is one nucleotide away. The gene calls are TRBV6-5 and TRBJ2-7; D perhaps matches TRBD2 (5 bases). V lost 0 bases and J 3 bases, leaving 12 bases between the germline ends. This CDR3 has 15 residues. Germline CDR1 is MNHEY and CDR2 is SVGAGI. CDR3 region: CASSYSRVLCYEQYF. The CDR3 coding sequence is TGTGCCAGCAGTTACTCGAGGGTTCTCTGCTACGAGCAGTACTTC.